The 25 T cell receptor beta chains below all came from one sample that was sequenced in a study of vaccination and CD4 T cells after COVID-19. As for treatment: approximately nine-day PBMC culture with coronavirus spike peptide pools or control peptides (ViraFEST assay). For these receptors, no antigen is known. Cultured CD4+ T-cell DNA underwent Oncomine TCR Beta short-read sequencing. TCRdb re-derived calls from the PCR reads in MiXCR, one entry per CDR3 protein. This table holds some 13,000 distinct CDR3 sequences, about a third found once. The sequencing input was CD4+ T cells from blood, cultured in vitro. These receptors were taken from a human donor who had recovered from COVID-19.

This clonotype is a singleton in its sample. The J gene is TRBJ2-1, the V gene TRBV5-1, with unresolved D. Trimming pared 0 bases from V and 9 bases from J, leaving 4 bases between. This CDR3 region has 11 residues. In germline, CDR1 is SGHRS, CDR2 YFSETQ. CDR3 protein: CASSLDSEQFF. The CDR3 DNA sequence: TGCGCCAGCAGCTTGGATTCTGAGCAGTTCTTC.

This chain joins TRBV11-3 and TRBJ2-1; no reliable D call. The CDR3 extends over 15 amino acids. Germline loops: CDR1 SGHNT, CDR2 YENEEA. The ends were cut back, 5 bases at V and 4 bases at J, with 15 bases in the middle. The CDR3 protein is CASSRSGNSYNEQFF. In nucleotides, the CDR3 is TGTGCCAGCAGCCGGTCCGGAAACAGTTACAATGAGCAGTTCTTC.

J is TRBJ2-7 and V is TRBV6-1; 9 nucleotides match TRBD2. The CDR3 consists of 14 residues. The V segment lost 6 bases and the J segment 7 bases; nucleotides outside the gene matches: 10. Germline V gives CDR1 MNHNS, CDR2 SASEGT. The CDR3 coding sequence is TGTGCCAGCAGGAATAGCGGGAGAGGTGGAGAGCAGTACTTC. This codes for CASRNSGRGGEQYF.

The rearrangement links TRBV30 to TRBJ1-6; D remains unclear. V was trimmed by 2 bases and J by 7 bases, leaving 12 bases between them. The CDR3 spans 14 residues. CDR1 is GTSNPN, CDR2 SVGIG, per germline (reference sequence). CDR3 sequence: CAWSIRGRNSPLHF. The CDR3 DNA reads as TGTGCCTGGAGTATTCGGGGTAGGAATTCACCCCTCCACTTT.

This chain uses TRBV21-1 with TRBJ1-6. TRBV21-1 is a pseudogene. The CDR3 spans 15 residues. Here the CDR3 DNA reads TGTGCCAGCAGCAAACTCTTCCTGTATAATTCACCCCTCCACTTT. Translated: CASSKLFLYNSPLHF.

This clonotype was found a few times. The V and J genes are TRBV10-1 and TRBJ1-1; D is uncertain. V was pared by 8 bases and J by 0 bases, with 16 bases between. CDR1 and CDR2 (germline): WNHNN, SYGVQD (reference sequence). The CDR3 runs to 15 residues. In DNA form, the CDR3 reads TGCGCCAGCCGAGTCGGTGGGGTCATGAACACTGAAGCTTTCTTT. It is translated as CASRVGGVMNTEAFF.

This clonotype was observed once. V and J are TRBV4-1 and TRBJ2-1, with 11 bases matching TRBD2. Trimming took 0 bases from V and 9 from J; bases not matched to a gene: 7. This CDR3 is built from 16 residues. From germline, CDR1 is MGHRA and CDR2 YSYEKL. The CDR3 nucleotides read TGCGCCAGCAGCCAAGAAACCGGGACTAGCGGAACTGAGCAGTTCTTC. Translating gives CASSQETGTSGTEQFF.

This chain uses TRBV7-2 with TRBJ1-2, with D perhaps TRBD1 (5 bases). V was cut by 1 base and J by 5 bases, with 23 bases left in between. Germline lookup yields CDR1 SGHTA and CDR2 FQGNSA. This CDR3 contains 18 residues. CDR3 in DNA: TGTGCCAGCAGCTTAGTCGGGACCCAAAGTCTGAGGGCGTATGGCTACACCTTC. This codes for CASSLVGTQSLRAYGYTF.

This clonotype has only a few counts. J is TRBJ1-5 and V is TRBV2; D unclear. The germline V gene encodes CDR1 SNHLY and CDR2 FYNNEI. The CDR3 covers 15 residues. Trimming shortened V by 5 bases and J by 2 bases, and 13 bases separated the two germline ends. DNA for the CDR3: TGTGCCAGCAGTCCTAGGTGGTCCGGCAATCAGCCCCAGCATTTT. As protein: CASSPRWSGNQPQHF.

This chain connects TRBV7-9 to TRBJ1-6; TRBD1 agrees at 7 bases. The ends lost 1 base at V and 12 bases at J; junction bases unmatched: 33. CDR3 length: 23 amino acids. Germline CDR1 is SEHNR and CDR2 is FQNEAQ (reference sequence). CDR3 sequence reads: CASSLGVRPTGTDLVDRLGPLHF. CDR3 bases: TGTGCCAGCAGCTTAGGTGTGAGACCCACCGGGACAGACTTAGTCGATCGGCTTGGACCCCTCCACTTT.

The J gene is TRBJ2-7, the V gene TRBV7-2; 10 bases are shared with TRBD1. The CDR3 is 16 amino acids. CDR1 is SGHTA and CDR2 is FQGNSA in the germline V gene. V was clipped by 4 bases and J by 6 bases; unmatched bases: 12. CDR3 DNA sequence: TGTGCCAGCAGCTCCAGGGATGGGACAGGGGTCCGCGAGCAGTACTTC. Protein product: CASSSRDGTGVREQYF.

This clonotype showed up just a few times. This sequence joins TRBV6-1 and TRBJ1-2; TRBD1 agrees at 8 bases. From germline, CDR1 is MNHNS and CDR2 SASEGT. The length of the CDR3 is 14 residues. J lost 4 bases, V lost 6 bases, and 7 bases had no gene match. The CDR3 reads CASSQDRVTYGYTF. CDR3 in DNA: TGTGCCAGCAGCCAGGACAGGGTTACCTATGGCTACACCTTC.

J is TRBJ2-7 and V is TRBV20-1, with TRBD2 matching over 7 bases. Trimming took 1 base from V and 3 from J; bases not matched to a gene: 9. Germline-derived CDR1 and CDR2 are DFQATT and SNEGSKA (reference sequence). The CDR3 length is 15 residues. CDR3 nucleotides: TGCAGTGCTAGAGCCTCTGGAGGGAGGGGCTACGAGCAGTACTTC. Its translation: CSARASGGRGYEQYF.

The chain uses TRBV30 and TRBJ2-1; a possible D gene is TRBD2 (6 bases). V was pared by 2 bases and J by 2 bases, with 16 bases between. This CDR3 spans 16 amino acids. Germline CDR1 reads GTSNPN; CDR2 reads SVGIG (reference sequence). CDR3 region: CAWSPKTRGPYNEQFF. CDR3 DNA: TGTGCCTGGAGTCCCAAGACTAGAGGGCCCTACAATGAGCAGTTCTTC. Combining the CDR3 with reference TRBV30 and TRBJ2-1 gives the whole variable domain SQTIHQWPATLVQPVGSPLSLECTVEGTSNPNLYWYRQAAGRGLQLLFYSVGIGQISSEVPQNLSASRPQDRQFILSSKKLLLSDSGFYLCAWSPKTRGPYNEQFFGPGTRLTVL.

In DNA, the CDR3 is TGCAGTGCTACCCCGGGACTAGCGAGCTACGAGCAGTACTTC. Translating it yields CSATPGLASYEQYF. This rearrangement joins TRBV20-1 to TRBJ2-7; 10 bases fit TRBD2. The CDR3 runs 14 residues. Germline values: CDR1 DFQATT, CDR2 SNEGSKA (reference sequence). Trimming cost V 4 bases and J 3 bases; bases outside gene matches: 6.

The table lists this clonotype with a few counts. This rearrangement joins TRBV11-2 to TRBJ2-5, with TRBD2 as a possible D gene (6 bases). Germline V gives CDR1 SGHAT, CDR2 FQNNGV. This CDR3 comprises 18 residues. The V and J ends lost 0 bases and 5 bases respectively, with 22 bases between them. The CDR3 DNA follows: TGTGCCAGCAGCTTAGATAAGGGGAGGTCCTGGGGTAGCGAGACCCAGTACTTC. Encoded protein: CASSLDKGRSWGSETQYF.

The V gene is TRBV6-1, the J gene TRBJ2-7, with a possible D match to TRBD1 (6 bases). V was pared by 3 bases and J by 2 bases, with 11 bases between. CDR3 size: 14 residues. Germline-derived CDR1 and CDR2 are MNHNS and SASEGT. The CDR3: CASSETGPTYEQYF. The DNA for the CDR3 is TGTGCCAGCAGTGAGACAGGTCCTACCTACGAGCAGTACTTC.

The V and J genes are TRBV20-1 and TRBJ2-7; possible D gene TRBD1, 6 bases. Trimming cost V 6 bases and J 1 base, with 19 bases left between them. The CDR3 extends over 15 amino acids. Germline loops: CDR1 DFQATT, CDR2 SNEGSKA (reference sequence). The CDR3 here is CSAPWSGAKSYEQYF. The DNA for the CDR3 is TGCAGTGCCCCCTGGTCAGGGGCCAAATCCTACGAGCAGTACTTC.

The V and J genes are TRBV27 and TRBJ2-3; TRBD2 matches at 8 bases. CDR3 length: 15 residues. Germline-derived CDR1 and CDR2 are MNHEY and SMNVEV (reference sequence). The ends lost 3 bases at V and 4 bases at J; junction bases unmatched: 6. The CDR3 DNA sequence: TGTGCCAGCAGTTTCGGACTAGCTCGCGCAGATACGCAGTATTTT. This translates into CASSFGLARADTQYF.

The rearrangement joins TRBV6-1 to TRBJ2-7, with a tentative D call TRBD2 (5 bases). Looked up from germline, CDR1 is MNHNS and CDR2 is SASEGT. CDR3 length equals 13 residues. Trimming left V 5 bases short and J 2 bases short, with 10 bases between. This chain's CDR3 is CASSRGTTYEQYF. The CDR3 DNA follows: TGTGCCAGCAGTCGGGGAACTACCTACGAGCAGTACTTC.

This clonotype is medium-sized within its sample. The chain joins TRBV28 to TRBJ1-6; 8 bases map to TRBD1. The J segment lost 4 bases and the V segment lost 5 bases, leaving 7 bases of the junction unmatched. The CDR3 loop spans 16 amino acids. The germline V gene encodes CDR1 MDHEN and CDR2 SYDVKM. The DNA of the CDR3 is TGTGCCAGCAGTCCAGGGACAGGACCTTATAATTCACCCCTCCACTTT. Translating gives CASSPGTGPYNSPLHF.

V is TRBV3-1 and J is TRBJ2-3, with TRBD2 matching over 10 bases. The CDR3 runs 16 residues. Per germline, CDR1 LGHDT and CDR2 YNNKEL (reference sequence). The junction had 2 bases not matched to a gene; V was cut back by 1 base and J by 1 base. CDR3 amino acids: CASSQAGTSGTDTQYF. CDR3 DNA sequence: TGTGCCAGCAGCCAAGCCGGGACTAGCGGCACAGATACGCAGTATTTT.

This chain uses TRBV10-3 with TRBJ2-7; 8 positions agree with TRBD2. CDR1 ENHRY and CDR2 SYGVKD come from the germline V gene. The CDR3 length is 15 residues. Trimming at V came to 8 bases and at J to 6 bases, leaving 15 bases not matched to a gene. DNA for the CDR3: TGTGCCATCGGGAGCCGGAGCGGGAGATCTCCCGAGCAGTACTTC. This codes for CAIGSRSGRSPEQYF.

This clonotype was counted between two and nine times. The chain employs TRBV7-9 and TRBJ1-2; 7 nucleotides match TRBD1. With 2 bases clipped from V and 7 bases from J, the junction kept 1 base outside the gene matches. The CDR3 extends over 12 amino acids. CDR1 is SEHNR and CDR2 is FQNEAQ in the germline V gene (reference sequence). CDR3 nucleotide sequence: TGTGCCAGCAGCTTAACAGGGGCTGGCTACACCTTC. Residues: CASSLTGAGYTF.

V usage is TRBV4-2 and J usage is TRBJ2-3; 7 nucleotides align to TRBD2. This CDR3 comprises 16 residues. Trimming at V came to 0 bases and at J to 1 base, leaving 4 bases not matched to a gene. CDR1 and CDR2 (germline): LGHNA, YNFKEQ. The CDR3 nucleotides are TGTGCCAGCAGCCAAGAGGTCCTAGCGGGCACAGATACGCAGTATTTT. Protein sequence: CASSQEVLAGTDTQYF.